Listed below are T cell receptor beta chains from one sample, sequenced in a study of T cells in Graves' hyperthyroidism and ophthalmopathy. From the multiplex PCR reads, TCRdb called clonotypes with MiXCR, one entry per CDR3 protein. Of around 700,000 distinct CDR3 sequences in the sample, just over 35% were seen once. Input material: blood. The receptors originated from a woman between 35 and 50 years old with Graves' hyperthyroidism. The CDR3 runs from the conserved cysteine through the conserved F or W. The D gene is left open where the match is weak. Clone sizes are given selectively: once, few, many, or a class where the clone is expanded.

CDR3 protein,clone size,D gene,V gene
CATSDLAGDGGQGSLRNTEAFF,many,TRBD1,TRBV24-1
CASSLDQGLAGDNSPLHF,NA,NA,TRBV11-2
CASSIRTGGMSNQPQHF,few,TRBD1,TRBV19
CASSYRAPGQGYGELFF,few,TRBD1,TRBV6-5
CASSPARAEAFF,many,NA,TRBV7-9
CASSVIDRGSANEKLFF,many,TRBD1,TRBV25-1
CASRETGGNYEQYF,NA,TRBD1,TRBV5-1
CASSPGGTSGGGTDTQYF,NA,TRBD2,TRBV12-3/TRBV12-4
CASRPAEYQPQHF,few,NA,TRBV12-3/TRBV12-4
CSVESLPSNSPLHF,NA,NA,TRBV29-1
CASSPDREQETQYF,NA,TRBD1,TRBV7-2
CSATRTGKAYEQYF,NA,TRBD1,TRBV20-1
CSAQGKRDAQETQYF,NA,NA,TRBV20-1
CAISATGADTF,NA,NA,TRBV10-3
CSSSGGADTQYF,few,TRBD1,TRBV29-1
CASSSRNNQPQHF,many,NA,TRBV7-2